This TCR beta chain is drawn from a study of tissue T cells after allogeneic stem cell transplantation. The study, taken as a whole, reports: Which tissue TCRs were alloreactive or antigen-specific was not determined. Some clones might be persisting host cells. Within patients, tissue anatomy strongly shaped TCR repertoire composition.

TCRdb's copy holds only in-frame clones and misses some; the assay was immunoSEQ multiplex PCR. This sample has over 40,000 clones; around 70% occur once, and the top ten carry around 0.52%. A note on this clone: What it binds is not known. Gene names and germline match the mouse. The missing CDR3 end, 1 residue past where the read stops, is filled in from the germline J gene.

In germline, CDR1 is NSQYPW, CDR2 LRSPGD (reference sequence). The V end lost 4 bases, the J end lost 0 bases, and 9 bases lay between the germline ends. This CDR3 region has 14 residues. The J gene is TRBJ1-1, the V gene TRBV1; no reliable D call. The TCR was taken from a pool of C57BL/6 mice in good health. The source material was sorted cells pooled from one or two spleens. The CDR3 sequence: CTCSETTTNTEVFF. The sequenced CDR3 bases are TGCACCTGCAGTGAAACGACAACAAACACAGAAGTCTTC.